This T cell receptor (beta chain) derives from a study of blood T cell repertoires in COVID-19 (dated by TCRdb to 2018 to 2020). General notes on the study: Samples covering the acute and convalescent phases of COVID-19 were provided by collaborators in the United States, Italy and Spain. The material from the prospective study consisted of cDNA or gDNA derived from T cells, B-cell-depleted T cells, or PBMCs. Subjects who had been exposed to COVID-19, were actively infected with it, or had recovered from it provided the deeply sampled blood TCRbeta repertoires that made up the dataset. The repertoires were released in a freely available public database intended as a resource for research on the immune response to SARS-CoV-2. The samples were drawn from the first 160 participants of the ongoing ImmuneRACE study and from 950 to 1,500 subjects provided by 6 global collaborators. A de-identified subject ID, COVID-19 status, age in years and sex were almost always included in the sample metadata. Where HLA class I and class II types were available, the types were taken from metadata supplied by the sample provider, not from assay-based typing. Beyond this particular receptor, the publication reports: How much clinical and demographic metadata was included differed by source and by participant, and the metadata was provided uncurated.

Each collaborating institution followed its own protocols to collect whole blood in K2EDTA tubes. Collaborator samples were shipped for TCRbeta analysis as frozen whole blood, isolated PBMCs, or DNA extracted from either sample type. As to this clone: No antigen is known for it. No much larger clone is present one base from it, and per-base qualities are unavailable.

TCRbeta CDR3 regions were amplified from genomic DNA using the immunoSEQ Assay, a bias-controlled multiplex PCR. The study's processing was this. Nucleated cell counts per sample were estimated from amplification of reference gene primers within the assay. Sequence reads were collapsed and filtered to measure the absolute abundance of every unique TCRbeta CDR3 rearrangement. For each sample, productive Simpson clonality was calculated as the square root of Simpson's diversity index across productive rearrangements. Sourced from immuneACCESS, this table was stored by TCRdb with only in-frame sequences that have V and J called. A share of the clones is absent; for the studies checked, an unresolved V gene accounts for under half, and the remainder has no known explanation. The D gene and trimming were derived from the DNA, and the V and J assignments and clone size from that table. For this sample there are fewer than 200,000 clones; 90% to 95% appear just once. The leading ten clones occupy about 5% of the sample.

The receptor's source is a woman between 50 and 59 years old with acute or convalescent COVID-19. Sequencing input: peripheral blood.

The DNA reads TGCAGCGTTGAGGGAGGAGACGAGCAGTACTTC. This encodes CSVEGGDEQYF. The chain couples TRBV29-1 to TRBJ2-7; possibly the D gene is TRBD2, per 6 matching bases. V was cut back by 3 bases and J by 5 bases, leaving a gap of 8 bases between them. The CDR3 runs 11 residues from the cysteine to the phenylalanine. The only DNA kept is the CDR3, 33 bases in frame from the first base. As encoded in the germline V gene, CDR1 is SQVTM while CDR2 is ANQGSEA.